This TCR beta chain was documented in a study of blood T cell repertoires in COVID-19. Study background: Researchers got acute and convalescent COVID-19 samples from the United States, Italy and Spain. T cells, B-cell-depleted T cells, or PBMCs supplied cDNA or gDNA.

Authors' methods: Quantification of nucleated cells was approximated via reference gene primer amplification. The table came from immunoSEQ multiplex PCR; TCRdb's copy has only in-frame clones and leaves some out. The DNA gave D and trimming, while V, J and clone size come from that table. This table has approximately 300,000 clones, 90% appearing once. The CDR3 sequence is 13 residues long. V lost 2 bases, J lost 2 bases, and 7 bases lay in between. The germline gives CDR1 GTSNPN, CDR2 SVGIG (reference sequence). Seattle-derived patients entered the study during active infection and were followed longitudinally.

The rearrangement joins TRBV30 to TRBJ1-3, with a weak D call TRBD1 (5 bases). Specimen: peripheral blood. This sequence was found in a woman between 25 and 40 years old with COVID-19, enrolled during active disease. The CDR3: CAWSRGAGNTIYF. The CDR3 nucleotides read TGTGCCTGGAGTAGGGGTGCTGGAAACACCATATATTTT.